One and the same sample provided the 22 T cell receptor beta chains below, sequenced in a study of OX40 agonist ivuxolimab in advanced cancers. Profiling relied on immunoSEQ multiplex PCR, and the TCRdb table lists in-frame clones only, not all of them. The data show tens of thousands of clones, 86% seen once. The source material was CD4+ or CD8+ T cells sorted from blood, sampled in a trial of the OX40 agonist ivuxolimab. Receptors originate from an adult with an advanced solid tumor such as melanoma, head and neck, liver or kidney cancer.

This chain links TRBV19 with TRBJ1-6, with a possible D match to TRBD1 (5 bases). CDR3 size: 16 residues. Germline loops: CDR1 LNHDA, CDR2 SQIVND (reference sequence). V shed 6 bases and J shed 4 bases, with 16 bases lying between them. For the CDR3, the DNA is TGTGCCAGTAGGAATACGGGGGAAGGGTATAATTCACCCCTCCACTTT. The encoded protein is CASRNTGEGYNSPLHF.

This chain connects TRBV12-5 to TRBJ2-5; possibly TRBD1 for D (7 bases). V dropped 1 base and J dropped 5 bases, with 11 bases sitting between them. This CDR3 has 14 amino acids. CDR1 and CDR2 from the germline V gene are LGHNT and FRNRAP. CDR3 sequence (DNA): TGTGCTAGTGGTTTGGGCGGGACAGTTGAGACCCAGTACTTC. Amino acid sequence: CASGLGGTVETQYF.

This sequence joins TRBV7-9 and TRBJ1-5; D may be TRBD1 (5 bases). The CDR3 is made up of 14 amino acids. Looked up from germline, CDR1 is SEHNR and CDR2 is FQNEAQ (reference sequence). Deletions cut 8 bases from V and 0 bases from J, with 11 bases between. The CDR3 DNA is TGTGCCAGCGAGGCAGGGAATAGCAATCAGCCCCAGCATTTT. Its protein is CASEAGNSNQPQHF.

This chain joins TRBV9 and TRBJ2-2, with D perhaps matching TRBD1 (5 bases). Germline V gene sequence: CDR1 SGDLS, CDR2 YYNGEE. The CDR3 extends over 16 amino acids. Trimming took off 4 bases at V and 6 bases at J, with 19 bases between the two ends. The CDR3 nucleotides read TGTGCCAGCAGCTATAGGGGAATCGCCACCGCCGGGGAGCTGTTTTTT. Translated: CASSYRGIATAGELFF.

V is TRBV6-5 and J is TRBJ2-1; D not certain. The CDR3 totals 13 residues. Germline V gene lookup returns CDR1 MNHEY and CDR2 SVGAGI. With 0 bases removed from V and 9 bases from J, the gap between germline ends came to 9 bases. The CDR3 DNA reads TGTGCCAGCAGTTACTCGAGGAACATTGAGCAGTTCTTC. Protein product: CASSYSRNIEQFF.

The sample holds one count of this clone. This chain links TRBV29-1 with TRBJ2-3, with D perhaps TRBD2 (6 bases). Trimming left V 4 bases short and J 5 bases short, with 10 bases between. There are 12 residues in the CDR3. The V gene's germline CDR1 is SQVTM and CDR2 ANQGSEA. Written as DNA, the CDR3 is TGCAGCGTTGGACTAGACAAAGATACGCAGTATTTT. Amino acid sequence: CSVGLDKDTQYF.

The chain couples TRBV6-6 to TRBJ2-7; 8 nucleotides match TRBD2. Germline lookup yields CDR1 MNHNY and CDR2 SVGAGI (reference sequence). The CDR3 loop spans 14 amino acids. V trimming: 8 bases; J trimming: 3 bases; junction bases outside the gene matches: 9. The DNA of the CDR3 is TGTGCCAGCGCACGACGGGGGGGACGCTACGAGCAGTACTTC. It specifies CASARRGGRYEQYF.

The CDR3 nucleotides are TGTGCCAGCACCTTCGGACTAGCGGGGGTTGAGACCCAGTACTTC. Translation gives CASTFGLAGVETQYF. The rearrangement uses TRBV7-2 and TRBJ2-5, with 13 bases matching TRBD2. V was pared by 7 bases and J by 5 bases, with 7 bases of the junction left unmatched. Germline-derived CDR1 and CDR2 are SGHTA and FQGNSA. This CDR3 region has 15 residues.

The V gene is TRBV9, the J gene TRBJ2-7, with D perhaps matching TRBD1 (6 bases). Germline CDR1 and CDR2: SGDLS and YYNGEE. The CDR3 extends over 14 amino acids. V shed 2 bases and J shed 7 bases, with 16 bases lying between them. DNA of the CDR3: TGTGCCAGCAGCGTCTCGGGACATCTGAGAGAGCAGTACTTC. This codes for CASSVSGHLREQYF.

DNA of the CDR3: TGTGCCAGCACGGCTGATGGGGGTAATACTGAGCAGTTCTTC. The encoded protein is CASTADGGNTEQFF. The chain employs TRBV7-2 and TRBJ2-1, with D tentatively TRBD1 or TRBD2 (5 bases each). CDR3 length: 14 amino acids. Germline values: CDR1 SGHTA, CDR2 FQGNSA. The V gene lost 7 bases and the J gene lost 9 bases, with 19 bases spanning the gap.

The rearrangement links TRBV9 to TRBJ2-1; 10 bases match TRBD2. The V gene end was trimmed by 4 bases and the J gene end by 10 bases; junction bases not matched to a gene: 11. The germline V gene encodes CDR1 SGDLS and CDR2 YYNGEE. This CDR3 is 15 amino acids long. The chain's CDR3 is CASSPGLAAYGEQFF. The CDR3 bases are TGTGCCAGCAGCCCTGGACTAGCGGCTTATGGAGAGCAGTTCTTC.

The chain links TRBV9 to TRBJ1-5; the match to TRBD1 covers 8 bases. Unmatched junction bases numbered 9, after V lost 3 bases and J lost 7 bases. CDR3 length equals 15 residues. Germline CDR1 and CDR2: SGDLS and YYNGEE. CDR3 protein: CASSASGQGKQPQHF. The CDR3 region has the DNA TGTGCCAGCAGCGCCTCAGGACAGGGAAAACAGCCCCAGCATTTT.

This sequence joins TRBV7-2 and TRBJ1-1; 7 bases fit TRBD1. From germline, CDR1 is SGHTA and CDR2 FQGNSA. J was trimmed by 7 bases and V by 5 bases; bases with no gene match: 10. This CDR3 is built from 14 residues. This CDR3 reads CASSTFRGCNEAFF. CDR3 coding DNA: TGTGCCAGCAGCACCTTCAGGGGGTGCAATGAAGCTTTCTTT.

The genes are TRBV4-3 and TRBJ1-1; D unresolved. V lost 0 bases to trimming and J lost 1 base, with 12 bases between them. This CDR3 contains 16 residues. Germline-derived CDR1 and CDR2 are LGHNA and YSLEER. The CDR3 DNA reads TGCGCCAGCAGCCAAGATTCACCTCCGGGGAACACTGAAGCTTTCTTT. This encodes CASSQDSPPGNTEAFF.

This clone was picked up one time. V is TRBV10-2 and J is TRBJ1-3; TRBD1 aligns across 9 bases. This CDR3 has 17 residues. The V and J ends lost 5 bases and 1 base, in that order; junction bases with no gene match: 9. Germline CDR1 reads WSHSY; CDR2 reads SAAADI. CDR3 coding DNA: TGCGCCAGCAGTAAACGGGGGGACAGGGATTCTGGAAACACCATATATTTT. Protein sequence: CASSKRGDRDSGNTIYF.

CDR3 DNA sequence: TGTGCCAGCAGCTTACTAGCGGGGAGTTACGAGCAGTACTTC. It translates to CASSLLAGSYEQYF. V usage is TRBV7-9 and J usage is TRBJ2-7; 9 bases agree with TRBD2. CDR3 size: 14 residues. The ends lost 2 bases at V and 4 bases at J; junction bases unmatched: 3. Germline lookup yields CDR1 SEHNR and CDR2 FQNEAQ (reference sequence). Combining the CDR3 with reference TRBV7-9 and TRBJ2-7 gives the whole variable domain DTGVSQNPRHKITKRGQNVTFRCDPISEHNRLYWYRQTLGQGPEFLTYFQNEAQLEKSRLLSDRFSAERPKGSFSTLEIQRTEQGDSAMYLCASSLLAGSYEQYFGPGTRLTVT.

CDR3 in amino acids: CASSTTFYEQYF. CDR3 DNA: TGTGCCAGCAGCACAACATTCTACGAGCAGTACTTC. V and J are TRBV6-5 and TRBJ2-7, with D uncertain. The ends were cut back, 6 bases at V and 3 bases at J, with 9 bases in the middle. From germline, CDR1 is MNHEY and CDR2 SVGAGI. The CDR3 extends over 12 amino acids.

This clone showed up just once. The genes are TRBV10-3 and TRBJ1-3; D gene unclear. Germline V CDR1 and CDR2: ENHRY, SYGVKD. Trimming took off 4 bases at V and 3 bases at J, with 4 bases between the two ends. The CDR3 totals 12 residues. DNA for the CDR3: TGTGCCATCAGTGTCAGTGGAAACACCATATATTTT. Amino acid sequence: CAISVSGNTIYF.

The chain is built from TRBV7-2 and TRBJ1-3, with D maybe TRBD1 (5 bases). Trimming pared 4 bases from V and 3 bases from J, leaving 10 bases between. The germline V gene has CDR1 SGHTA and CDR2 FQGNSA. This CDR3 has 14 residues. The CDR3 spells CASSSTDFGNTIYF. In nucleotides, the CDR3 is TGTGCCAGCAGCTCGACAGATTTTGGAAACACCATATATTTT.

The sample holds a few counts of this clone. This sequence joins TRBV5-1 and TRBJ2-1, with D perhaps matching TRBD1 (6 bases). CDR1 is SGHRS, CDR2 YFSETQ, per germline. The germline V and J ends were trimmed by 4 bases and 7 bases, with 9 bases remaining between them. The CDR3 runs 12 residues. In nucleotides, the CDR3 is TGCGCCAGCAGCCCTGGACAGAATGAGCAGTTCTTC. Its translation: CASSPGQNEQFF.

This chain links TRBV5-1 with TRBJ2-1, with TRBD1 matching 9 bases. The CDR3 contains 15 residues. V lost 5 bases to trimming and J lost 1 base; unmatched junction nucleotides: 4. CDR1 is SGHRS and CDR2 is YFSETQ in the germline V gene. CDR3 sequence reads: CASSPTGGSYNEQFF. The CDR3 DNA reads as TGCGCCAGCAGTCCGACAGGGGGTTCCTACAATGAGCAGTTCTTC.

CDR3 in DNA: TGCGCCAGCAAGGGAGGGGGAGGCGAGACCCAGTACTTC. This encodes CASKGGGGETQYF. V is TRBV5-1 and J is TRBJ2-5; D might be TRBD2 (7 bases). The CDR3 sequence is 13 residues long. Germline CDR1 reads SGHRS; CDR2 reads YFSETQ. Trimming shortened V by 6 bases and J by 5 bases, and 14 bases separated the two germline ends.